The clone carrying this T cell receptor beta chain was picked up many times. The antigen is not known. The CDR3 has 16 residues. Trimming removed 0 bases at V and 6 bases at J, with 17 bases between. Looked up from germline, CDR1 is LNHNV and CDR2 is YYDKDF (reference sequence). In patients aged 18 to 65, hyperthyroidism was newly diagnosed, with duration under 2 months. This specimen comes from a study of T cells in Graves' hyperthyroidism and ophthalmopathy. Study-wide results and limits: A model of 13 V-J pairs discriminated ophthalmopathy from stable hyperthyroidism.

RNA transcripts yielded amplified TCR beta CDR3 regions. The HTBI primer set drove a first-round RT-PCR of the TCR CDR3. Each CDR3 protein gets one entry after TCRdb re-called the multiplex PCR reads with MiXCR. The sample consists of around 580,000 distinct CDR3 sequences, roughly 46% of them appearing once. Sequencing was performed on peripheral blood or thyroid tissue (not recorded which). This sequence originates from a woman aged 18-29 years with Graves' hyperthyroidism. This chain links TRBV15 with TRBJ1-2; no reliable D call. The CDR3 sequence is CATSRDSLPGADGYTF. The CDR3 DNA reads TGTGCCACCAGCAGAGATTCCCTCCCCGGCGCCGATGGCTACACCTTC.